This T cell receptor beta chain was recorded in a study of identical twins. Trimming took off 6 bases at V and 0 bases at J, with 9 bases between the two ends. This CDR3 region has 15 residues. Every one of the donors was a healthy Caucasian. Worth noting for this clonotype: Its specificity is not known.

Study-level findings and limits: Out-of-frame alpha sequences common to twins exhibited an excess of low generation probability.

A universal primer site was incorporated via template switching, and the cDNA contained unique molecular identifiers. TCRdb used MiXCR to reprocess the 5' RACE reads, holding one entry per CDR3 protein. The repertoire holds approximately 490,000 distinct CDR3 sequences, with more than 20% as singletons. These data are also associated with another study on yellow fever vaccine responses in identical twins.

The sequenced sample was CD4+ T cells sorted from blood. The chain uses TRBV12-3 or TRBV12-4 and TRBJ2-6; D remains ambiguous. The receptor's source is a woman under 30 in good health. The chain's CDR3 is CASSHRRSGANVLTF. The DNA of the CDR3 is TGTGCCAGCAGCCACCGTCGCTCTGGGGCCAACGTCCTGACTTTC.